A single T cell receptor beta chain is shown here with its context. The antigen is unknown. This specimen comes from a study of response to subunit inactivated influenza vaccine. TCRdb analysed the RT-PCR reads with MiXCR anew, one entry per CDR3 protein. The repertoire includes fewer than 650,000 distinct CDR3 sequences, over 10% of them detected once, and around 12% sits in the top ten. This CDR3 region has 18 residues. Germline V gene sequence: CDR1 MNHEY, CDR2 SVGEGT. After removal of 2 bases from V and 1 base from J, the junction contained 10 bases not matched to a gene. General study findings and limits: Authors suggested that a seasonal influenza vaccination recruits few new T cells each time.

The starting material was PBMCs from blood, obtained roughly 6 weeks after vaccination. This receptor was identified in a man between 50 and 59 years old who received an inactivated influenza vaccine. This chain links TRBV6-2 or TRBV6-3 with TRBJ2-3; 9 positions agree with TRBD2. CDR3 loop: CASSYLRGGIKRTDTQYF. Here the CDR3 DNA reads TGTGCCAGCAGTTACCTGCGGGGGGGAATTAAACGCACAGATACGCAGTATTTT.